What follows are 23 T cell receptor beta chains derived from one specimen sequenced in a study of memory CD4+ T cells and cytomegalovirus serostatus. The sort gate was single viable CD3+CD4+CD8-CD45RO+ cells for memory CD4+ T cells. Data came from immunoSEQ multiplex PCR; TCRdb stores just in-frame clones and leaves some out. In the table there are 65,000 to 95,000 clones, 75% to 90% of which are singletons. The sequenced sample consisted of memory CD4+ T cells from blood. The receptor set was obtained from an adult in good health and CMV-seronegative.

V and J are TRBV5-1 and TRBJ1-3; D gene uncertain. V was clipped by 2 bases and J by 0 bases, with 6 bases between them. This CDR3 contains 14 residues. Germline V gives CDR1 SGHRS, CDR2 YFSETQ. The CDR3, as DNA: TGCGCCAGCAGCTTCGACGGCTCTGGAAACACCATATATTTT. Translation gives CASSFDGSGNTIYF.

The chain has TRBV6-1 and TRBJ2-7; D perhaps matches TRBD1 (6 bases). V was pared by 7 bases and J by 3 bases, with 16 bases between. Germline loops: CDR1 MNHNS, CDR2 SASEGT. CDR3 length equals 14 residues. The CDR3 DNA sequence: TGTGCCAGCATGAAGACAGGCTCGGACTACGAGCAGTACTTC. The encoded protein is CASMKTGSDYEQYF.

The rearrangement joins TRBV11-2 to TRBJ1-1, with D unclear. CDR1 is SGHAT and CDR2 is FQNNGV in the germline V gene. CDR3 length: 13 residues. The V end was cut by 1 base, the J end by 3 bases, with 6 bases between. CDR3 loop: CASSLVRDTEAFF. The CDR3 region has the DNA TGTGCCAGCAGCTTAGTTCGGGACACTGAAGCTTTCTTT.

This chain joins TRBV18 and TRBJ2-1, with 8 bases that match TRBD2. The trim removed 3 bases at V and 8 bases at J, leaving 15 bases unmatched. The germline CDR1 and CDR2 sequences are KGHSH and LQKENI. The CDR3 consists of 17 residues. Here the CDR3 reads CASSPRTPAGVRDEQFF. CDR3 in DNA: TGTGCCAGCTCACCCCGGACTCCAGCGGGGGTCAGAGATGAGCAGTTCTTC.

The chain is built from TRBV9 and TRBJ2-6; TRBD1 or TRBD2 may be the D gene (6 bases each). Germline lookup yields CDR1 SGDLS and CDR2 YYNGEE. The CDR3 spans 20 residues. V was pared by 0 bases and J by 2 bases, with 21 bases between. The CDR3 bases are TGTGCCAGCAGCGTAGACCTCAGGGGTGGACTAATTGCTGGGGCCAACGTCCTGACTTTC. Translated, it gives CASSVDLRGGLIAGANVLTF.

The chain has TRBV7-8 and TRBJ2-1; 10 positions agree with TRBD2. The J segment lost 5 bases and the V segment lost 3 bases, leaving 7 bases of the junction unmatched. Germline V gives CDR1 SGHVS, CDR2 FQNEAQ. The CDR3 has 16 amino acids. CDR3 sequence reads: CASSLIPGLANNEQFF. As DNA, the CDR3 is TGTGCCAGCAGCTTGATTCCGGGACTAGCGAACAATGAGCAGTTCTTC.

The CDR3 DNA reads as TGTGCCAGCAGTGGGGGACAGGGGGTAGACTACGAGCAGTACTTC. Its protein is CASSGGQGVDYEQYF. The chain links TRBV2 to TRBJ2-7; 11 bases line up with TRBD1. The length of the CDR3 is 15 residues. Germline trimming cut 4 bases from V and 3 bases from J; bases unmatched to any gene: 5. CDR1 and CDR2 from the germline V gene are SNHLY and FYNNEI.

The chain employs TRBV13 and TRBJ1-2, with TRBD1 matching over 7 bases. The V gene's germline CDR1 is PRHDT and CDR2 FYEKMQ (reference sequence). J gave up 4 bases and V 2 bases, and 10 bases lay outside the gene matches. The CDR3 is 16 amino acids. The CDR3 DNA is TGTGCCAGCAGCTTATCGCGGAAGGGGGCGGTCTATGGCTACACCTTC. It encodes CASSLSRKGAVYGYTF.

V gene TRBV6-8 combines with J gene TRBJ1-4; D ambiguous. The CDR3 loop spans 11 amino acids. Germline CDR1 is MNHGY and CDR2 is SAAAGT. The V and J ends lost 1 base and 10 bases respectively, with 4 bases between them. CDR3 loop: CASSYYGKLFF. The CDR3, as DNA: TGTGCCAGCAGTTACTATGGAAAACTGTTTTTT.

The chain recombines TRBV11-2 with TRBJ1-3, with D unresolved. The CDR3 covers 15 residues. Trimming left V 2 bases short and J 0 bases short, with 8 bases between. Germline V gene data show CDR1 as SGHAT and CDR2 as FQNNGV. Here the CDR3 reads CASSLSMNSGNTIYF. In DNA form, the CDR3 reads TGTGCCAGCAGCTTATCTATGAACTCTGGAAACACCATATATTTT. The complete variable domain, with remaining parts taken from reference TRBV11-2 and TRBJ1-3, reads EAGVAQSPRYKIIEKRQSVAFWCNPISGHATLYWYQQILGQGPKLLIQFQNNGVVDDSQLPKDRFSAERLKGVDSTLKIQPAKLEDSAVYLCASSLSMNSGNTIYFGEGSWLTVV.

Only a few counts were recorded for this clone. The chain carries TRBV6-1 and TRBJ2-6; D possibly corresponds to TRBD2 (7 bases). The CDR3 extends over 18 amino acids. Germline values: CDR1 MNHNS, CDR2 SASEGT. Trimming took off 1 base at V and 4 bases at J, with 17 bases between the two ends. The CDR3 protein is CASSEGGGGLGGANVLTF. For the CDR3, the DNA is TGTGCCAGCAGTGAAGGGGGGGGCGGTCTAGGAGGGGCCAACGTCCTGACTTTC.

Note on this clone: Distinct nucleotide sequences in the sample also encode this CDR3. The chain links TRBV6-1 to TRBJ1-1, with D perhaps TRBD1 (5 bases). CDR3 size: 13 residues. Looked up from germline, CDR1 is MNHNS and CDR2 is SASEGT. V was trimmed by 2 bases and J by 3 bases, leaving 7 bases between them. The CDR3 sequence is CASSELGDTEAFF. The CDR3 DNA reads TGTGCCAGCAGTGAACTAGGGGACACTGAAGCTTTCTTT.

This rearrangement joins TRBV27 to TRBJ2-1, with D perhaps matching TRBD2 (7 bases). Trimming removed 5 bases at V and 0 bases at J, with 14 bases between. CDR3 length: 16 residues. CDR1 MNHEY and CDR2 SMNVEV come from the germline V gene (reference sequence). The CDR3 nucleotides are TGTGCCAGCAGTCCAAAGGGGGGGTACTCCTACAATGAGCAGTTCTTC. This codes for CASSPKGGYSYNEQFF.

A few counts support this clone. The chain uses TRBV7-8 and TRBJ2-7; 7 positions agree with TRBD1. The CDR3 is 14 amino acids. CDR1 is SGHVS, CDR2 FQNEAQ, per germline. Unmatched junction bases numbered 10, after V lost 5 bases and J lost 6 bases. In DNA, the CDR3 is TGTGCCAGCAGCCGCGTGAAAGGGGGCGGCGAGCAGTACTTC. Its translation is CASSRVKGGGEQYF. Full variable domain (outside the CDR3, taken from reference TRBV7-8 and TRBJ2-7): GAGVSQSPRYKVAKRGQDVALRCDPISGHVSLFWYQQALGQGPEFLTYFQNEAQLDKSGLPSDRFFAERPEGSVSTLKIQRTQQEDSAVYLCASSRVKGGGEQYFGPGTRLTVT.

The rearrangement uses TRBV2 and TRBJ1-4; weak D call: TRBD1 (5 bases). Germline CDR1 SNHLY, CDR2 FYNNEI. The CDR3 spans 15 residues. V was trimmed by 5 bases and J by 8 bases, leaving 18 bases between them. The CDR3 sequence is CASSPTRGWSEKLFF. The CDR3 DNA is TGTGCCAGCAGTCCGACAAGGGGATGGAGCGAAAAACTGTTTTTT.

The V call is TRBV5-1, the J call TRBJ1-6; 9 nucleotides align to TRBD1. The germline gives CDR1 SGHRS, CDR2 YFSETQ. V shed 4 bases and J 5 bases; nucleotides not matched to a gene: 10. This CDR3 has 17 residues. This CDR3 reads CASSRGDRVNDNSPLHF. CDR3 DNA: TGCGCCAGCAGCAGGGGGGACAGGGTTAACGATAATTCACCCCTCCACTTT.

The rearrangement joins TRBV4-3 to TRBJ1-4, with D possibly TRBD1 on 6 matching bases. Per germline, CDR1 LGHNA and CDR2 YSLEER. CDR3 size: 16 residues. Deletions cut 1 base from V and 2 bases from J, with 11 bases between. In nucleotides, the CDR3 is TGCGCCAGCAGCCAAGCTTACAGGGCGACTAATGAAAAACTGTTTTTT. Its protein product is CASSQAYRATNEKLFF.

The J gene is TRBJ2-7, the V gene TRBV5-1, with D perhaps TRBD1 (5 bases). The ends were cut back, 0 bases at V and 0 bases at J, with 10 bases in the middle. From germline, CDR1 is SGHRS and CDR2 YFSETQ. The CDR3 runs 15 residues. In DNA form, the CDR3 reads TGCGCCAGCAGCTTGGGTCCAGGGATCTCCTACGAGCAGTACTTC. It specifies CASSLGPGISYEQYF.

This rearrangement joins TRBV19 to TRBJ2-7, with unresolved D. Per germline, CDR1 LNHDA and CDR2 SQIVND (reference sequence). The V and J ends lost 4 bases and 0 bases respectively, with 7 bases between them. The CDR3 extends over 13 amino acids. This CDR3 reads CASSTWGSYEQYF. The CDR3 region has the DNA TGTGCCAGTAGTACCTGGGGCTCCTACGAGCAGTACTTC.

This clone was observed once. The V call is TRBV6-6, the J call TRBJ1-2; D gene ambiguous. The CDR3 has 12 amino acids. Germline V gene sequence: CDR1 MNHNY, CDR2 SVGAGI (reference sequence). V was pared by 2 bases and J by 6 bases, with 7 bases between. The CDR3 DNA sequence: TGTGCCAGCAGTTACGATAAAGATGGCTACACCTTC. Translated: CASSYDKDGYTF.

This clone was seen just once. The chain recombines TRBV18 with TRBJ1-6; D call uncertain. Trimming pared 4 bases from V and 6 bases from J, leaving 4 bases between. This CDR3 is built from 12 residues. CDR1 KGHSH and CDR2 LQKENI come from the germline V gene. CDR3 loop: CASSRVNSPLHF. In nucleotides, the CDR3 is TGTGCCAGCTCACGGGTTAATTCACCCCTCCACTTT. The complete variable domain, with remaining parts taken from reference TRBV18 and TRBJ1-6, reads NAGVMQNPRHLVRRRGQEARLRCSPMKGHSHVYWYRQLPEEGLKFMVYLQKENIIDESGMPKERFSAEFPKEGPSILRIQQVVRGDSAAYFCASSRVNSPLHFGNGTRLTVT.

This clone was seen once. The CDR3 region is CASSTGFGANVLTF. DNA for the CDR3: TGTGCCAGCAGCACAGGGTTTGGGGCCAACGTCCTGACTTTC. J is TRBJ2-6 and V is TRBV6-1; a possible D gene is TRBD1 (6 bases). V gave up 6 bases and J gave up 3 bases, with 9 bases separating them. The V gene's germline CDR1 is MNHNS and CDR2 SASEGT. This CDR3 spans 14 amino acids.

This clone was seen more than once but under ten times. The chain is built from TRBV5-1 and TRBJ1-2; the match to TRBD1 covers 7 bases. V was pared by 4 bases and J by 7 bases, with 10 bases of the junction left unmatched. Per the germline V gene, CDR1 is SGHRS and CDR2 is YFSETQ. This CDR3 is 14 amino acids long. The chain's CDR3 is CASSRTGDRVGYTF. In DNA form, the CDR3 reads TGCGCCAGCAGCCGAACAGGGGATAGAGTTGGCTACACCTTC. The full variable domain, rest sourced from reference TRBV5-1 and TRBJ1-2, is KAGVTQTPRYLIKTRGQQVTLSCSPISGHRSVSWYQQTPGQGLQFLFEYFSETQRNKGNFPGRFSGRQFSNSRSEMNVSTLELGDSALYLCASSRTGDRVGYTFGSGTRLTVV.